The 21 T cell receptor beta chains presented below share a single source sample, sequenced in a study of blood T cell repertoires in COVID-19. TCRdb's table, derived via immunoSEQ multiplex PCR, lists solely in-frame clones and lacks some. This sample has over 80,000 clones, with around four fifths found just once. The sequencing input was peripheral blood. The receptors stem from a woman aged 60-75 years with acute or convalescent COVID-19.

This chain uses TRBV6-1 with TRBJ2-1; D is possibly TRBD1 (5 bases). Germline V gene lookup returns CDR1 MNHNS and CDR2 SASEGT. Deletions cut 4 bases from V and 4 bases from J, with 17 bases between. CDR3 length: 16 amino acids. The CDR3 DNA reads TGTGCCAGCAGTGGTTACAGGAGCCTCTTTTACAATGAGCAGTTCTTC. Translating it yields CASSGYRSLFYNEQFF.

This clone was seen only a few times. In DNA, the CDR3 is TGTGCCAGCAGGCGGGACAACTATGGCTACACCTTC. Residues: CASRRDNYGYTF. This rearrangement joins TRBV6-5 to TRBJ1-2; tentatively, D is TRBD1 (5 bases). The V end lost 6 bases, the J end lost 2 bases, and 7 bases lay between the germline ends. The CDR3 has 12 amino acids. Germline CDR1 MNHEY, CDR2 SVGAGI.

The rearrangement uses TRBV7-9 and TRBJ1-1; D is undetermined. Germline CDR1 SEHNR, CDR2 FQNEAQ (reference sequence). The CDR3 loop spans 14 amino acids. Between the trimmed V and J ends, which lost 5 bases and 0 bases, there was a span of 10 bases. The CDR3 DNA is TGTGCCAGCAGCCCTGGACTGGTGAACACTGAAGCTTTCTTT. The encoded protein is CASSPGLVNTEAFF.

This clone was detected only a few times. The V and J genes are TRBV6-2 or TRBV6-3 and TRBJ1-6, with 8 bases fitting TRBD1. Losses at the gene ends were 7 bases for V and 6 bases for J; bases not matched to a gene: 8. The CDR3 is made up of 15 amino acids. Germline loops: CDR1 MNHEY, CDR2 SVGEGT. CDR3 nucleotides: TGTGCCAGCACCCCGATCGGACAGGGTAATTCACCCCTCCACTTT. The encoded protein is CASTPIGQGNSPLHF.

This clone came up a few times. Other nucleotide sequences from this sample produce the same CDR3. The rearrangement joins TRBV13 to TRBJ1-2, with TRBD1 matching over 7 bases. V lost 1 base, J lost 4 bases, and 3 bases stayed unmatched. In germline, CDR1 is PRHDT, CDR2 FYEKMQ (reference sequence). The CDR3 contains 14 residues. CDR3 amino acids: CASSLEGGSYGYTF. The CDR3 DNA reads TGTGCCAGCAGCTTAGAAGGGGGCAGCTATGGCTACACCTTC.

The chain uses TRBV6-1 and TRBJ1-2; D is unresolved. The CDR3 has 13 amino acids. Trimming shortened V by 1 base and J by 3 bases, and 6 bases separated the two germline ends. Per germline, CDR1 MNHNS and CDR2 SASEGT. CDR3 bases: TGTGCCAGCAGTGAAGAGGAGGACTATGGCTACACCTTC. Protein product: CASSEEEDYGYTF.

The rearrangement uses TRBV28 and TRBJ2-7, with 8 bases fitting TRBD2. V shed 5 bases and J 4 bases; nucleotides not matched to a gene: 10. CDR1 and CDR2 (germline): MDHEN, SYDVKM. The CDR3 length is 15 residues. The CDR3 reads CASSTTGGATYEQYF. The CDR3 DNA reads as TGTGCCAGCAGTACAACCGGGGGGGCCACTTACGAGCAGTACTTC.

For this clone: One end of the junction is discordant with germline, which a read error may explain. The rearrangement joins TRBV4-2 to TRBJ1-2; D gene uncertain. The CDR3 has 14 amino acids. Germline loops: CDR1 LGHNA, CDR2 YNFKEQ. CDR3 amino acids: CASNQLGTNYGYTF. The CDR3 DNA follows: TGTGCCAGCAACCAACTAGGTACTAACTATGGCTACACCTTC.

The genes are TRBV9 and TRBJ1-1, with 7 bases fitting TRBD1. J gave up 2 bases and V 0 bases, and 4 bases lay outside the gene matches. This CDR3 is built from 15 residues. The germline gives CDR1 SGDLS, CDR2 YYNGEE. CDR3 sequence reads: CASSVAGTDNTEAFF. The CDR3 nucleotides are TGTGCCAGCAGCGTAGCGGGGACAGACAACACTGAAGCTTTCTTT.

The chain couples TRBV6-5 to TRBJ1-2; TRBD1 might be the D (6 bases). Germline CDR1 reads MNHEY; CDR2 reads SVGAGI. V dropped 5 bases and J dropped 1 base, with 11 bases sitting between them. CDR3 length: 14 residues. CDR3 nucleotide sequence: TGTGCCAGCAGTCCTAGGACAGATAACTATGGCTACACCTTC. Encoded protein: CASSPRTDNYGYTF.

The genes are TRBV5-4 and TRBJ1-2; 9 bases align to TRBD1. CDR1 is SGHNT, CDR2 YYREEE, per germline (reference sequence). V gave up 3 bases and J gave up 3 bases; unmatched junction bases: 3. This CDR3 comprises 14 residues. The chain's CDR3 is CASSSRQGDYGYTF. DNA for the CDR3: TGTGCCAGCAGCTCAAGACAGGGGGACTATGGCTACACCTTC.

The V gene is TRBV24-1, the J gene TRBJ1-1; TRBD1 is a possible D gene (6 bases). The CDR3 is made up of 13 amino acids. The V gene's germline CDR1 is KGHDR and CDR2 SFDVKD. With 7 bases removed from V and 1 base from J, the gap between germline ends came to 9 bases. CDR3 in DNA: TGTGCCACCAGCAGACAGGAGAACACTGAAGCTTTCTTT. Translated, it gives CATSRQENTEAFF.

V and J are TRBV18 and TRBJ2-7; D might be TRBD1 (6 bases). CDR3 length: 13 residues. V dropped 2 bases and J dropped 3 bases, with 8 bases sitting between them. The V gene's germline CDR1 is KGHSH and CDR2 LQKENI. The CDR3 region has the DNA TGTGCCAGCTCACCATTGGACAGCTACGAGCAGTACTTC. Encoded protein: CASSPLDSYEQYF.

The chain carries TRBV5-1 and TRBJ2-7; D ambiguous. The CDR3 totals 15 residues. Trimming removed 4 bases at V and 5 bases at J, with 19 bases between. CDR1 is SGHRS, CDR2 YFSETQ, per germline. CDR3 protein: CASSIHWADQDEQYF. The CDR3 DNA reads TGCGCCAGCAGCATCCACTGGGCTGACCAGGACGAGCAGTACTTC.

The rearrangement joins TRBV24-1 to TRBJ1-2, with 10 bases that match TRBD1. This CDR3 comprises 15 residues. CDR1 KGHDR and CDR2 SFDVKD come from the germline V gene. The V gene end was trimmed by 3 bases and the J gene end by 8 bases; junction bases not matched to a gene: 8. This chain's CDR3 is CATSDPDRGLEGYTF. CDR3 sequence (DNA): TGTGCCACCAGTGATCCGGACAGGGGGTTGGAGGGCTACACCTTC.

The CDR3 is CASKPGQGPNQPQHF. The CDR3 nucleotides are TGTGCCAGCAAACCGGGACAGGGCCCCAATCAGCCCCAGCATTTT. This chain joins TRBV27 and TRBJ1-5; TRBD1 agrees at 9 bases. CDR1 and CDR2 (germline): MNHEY, SMNVEV (reference sequence). With V trimmed by 7 bases and J by 3 bases, 7 bases remained unmatched. This CDR3 spans 15 amino acids.

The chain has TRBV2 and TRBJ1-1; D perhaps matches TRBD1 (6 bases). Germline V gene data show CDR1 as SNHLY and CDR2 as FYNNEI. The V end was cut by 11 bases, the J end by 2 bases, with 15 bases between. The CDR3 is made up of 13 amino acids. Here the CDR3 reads CAGGAAINTEAFF. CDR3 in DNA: TGTGCCGGGGGGGCAGCGATCAACACTGAAGCTTTCTTT.

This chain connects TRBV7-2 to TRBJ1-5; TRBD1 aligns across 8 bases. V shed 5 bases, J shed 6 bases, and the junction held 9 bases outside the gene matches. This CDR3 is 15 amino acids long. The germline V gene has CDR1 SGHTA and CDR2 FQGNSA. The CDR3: CASSPQTGDAQPQHF. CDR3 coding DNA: TGTGCCAGCAGCCCCCAGACAGGGGATGCTCAGCCCCAGCATTTT.

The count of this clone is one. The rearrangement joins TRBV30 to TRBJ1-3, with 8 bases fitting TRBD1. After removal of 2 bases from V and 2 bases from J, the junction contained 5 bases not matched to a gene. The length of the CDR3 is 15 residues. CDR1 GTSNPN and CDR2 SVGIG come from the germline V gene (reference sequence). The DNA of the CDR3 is TGTGCCTGGAGTAAAAGCAGGGGGCCTGGAAACACCATATATTTT. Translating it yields CAWSKSRGPGNTIYF.

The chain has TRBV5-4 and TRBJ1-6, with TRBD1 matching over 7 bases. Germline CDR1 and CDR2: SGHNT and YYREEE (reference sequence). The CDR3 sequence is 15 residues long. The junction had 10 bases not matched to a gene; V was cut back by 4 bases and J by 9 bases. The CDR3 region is CASSAGRDRSSPLHF. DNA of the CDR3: TGTGCCAGCAGCGCCGGTCGGGACAGATCTTCACCCCTCCACTTT.

CDR3 amino acids: CASSLTGQGYGYTF. Here the CDR3 DNA reads TGCGCCAGCAGCCTTACGGGACAGGGCTATGGCTACACCTTC. The gene calls are TRBV4-1 and TRBJ1-2, with 9 bases matching TRBD1. Unmatched junction bases numbered 4, after V lost 4 bases and J lost 4 bases. The CDR3 loop spans 14 amino acids. Per the germline V gene, CDR1 is MGHRA and CDR2 is YSYEKL.